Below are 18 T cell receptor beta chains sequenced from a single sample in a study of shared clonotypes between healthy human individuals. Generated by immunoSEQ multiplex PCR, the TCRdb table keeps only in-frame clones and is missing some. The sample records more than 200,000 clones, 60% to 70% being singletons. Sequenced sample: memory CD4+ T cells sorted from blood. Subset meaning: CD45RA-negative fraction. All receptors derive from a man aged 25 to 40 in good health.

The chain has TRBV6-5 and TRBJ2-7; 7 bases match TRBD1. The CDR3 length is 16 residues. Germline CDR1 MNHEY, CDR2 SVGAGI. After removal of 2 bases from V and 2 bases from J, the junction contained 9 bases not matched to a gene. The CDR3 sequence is CASSYDPRGKAYEQYF. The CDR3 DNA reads TGTGCCAGCAGTTACGATCCCAGGGGGAAAGCCTACGAGCAGTACTTC.

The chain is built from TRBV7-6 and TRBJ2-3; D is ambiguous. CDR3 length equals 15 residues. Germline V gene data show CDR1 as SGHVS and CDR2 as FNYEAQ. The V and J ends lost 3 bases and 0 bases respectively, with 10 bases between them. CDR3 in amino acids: CASSLQRSSTDTQYF. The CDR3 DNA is TGTGCCAGCAGCTTGCAGCGTTCTAGCACAGATACGCAGTATTTT.

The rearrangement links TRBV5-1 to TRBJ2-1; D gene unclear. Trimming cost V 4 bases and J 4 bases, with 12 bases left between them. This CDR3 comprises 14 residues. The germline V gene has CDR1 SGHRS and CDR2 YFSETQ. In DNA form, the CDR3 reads TGCGCCAGCAGCGTAATAGCCCCTTACAATGAGCAGTTCTTC. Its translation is CASSVIAPYNEQFF.

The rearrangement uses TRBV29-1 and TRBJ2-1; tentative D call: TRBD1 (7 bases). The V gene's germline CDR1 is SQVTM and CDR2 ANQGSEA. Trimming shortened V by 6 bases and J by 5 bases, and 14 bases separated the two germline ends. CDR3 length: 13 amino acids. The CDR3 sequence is CSVAGQRDNEQFF. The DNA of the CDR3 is TGCAGCGTCGCGGGACAGCGAGACAATGAGCAGTTCTTC.

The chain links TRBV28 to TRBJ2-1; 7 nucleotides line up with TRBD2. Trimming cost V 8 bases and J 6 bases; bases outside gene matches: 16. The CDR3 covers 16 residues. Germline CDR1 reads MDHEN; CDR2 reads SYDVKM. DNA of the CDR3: TGTGCCAGCGGGTCACTGGGGGAGGGCCAGGGCAATGAGCAGTTCTTC. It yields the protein CASGSLGEGQGNEQFF. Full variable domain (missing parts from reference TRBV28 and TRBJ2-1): DVKVTQSSRYLVKRTGEKVFLECVQDMDHENMFWYRQDPGLGLRLIYFSYDVKMKEKGDIPEGYSVSREKKERFSLILESASTNQTSMYLCASGSLGEGQGNEQFFGPGTRLTVL.

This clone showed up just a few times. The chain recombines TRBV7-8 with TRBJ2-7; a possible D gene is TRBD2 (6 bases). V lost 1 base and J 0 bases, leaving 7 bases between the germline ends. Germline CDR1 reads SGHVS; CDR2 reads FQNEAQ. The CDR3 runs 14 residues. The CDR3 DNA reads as TGTGCCAGCAGCTTAGGGACTAACTCCTACGAGCAGTACTTC. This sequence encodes CASSLGTNSYEQYF.

DNA for the CDR3: TGTGCCAGCAAAACTATAGCGGGAGATTTCTACAATGAGCAGTTCTTC. Its translation is CASKTIAGDFYNEQFF. This rearrangement joins TRBV2 to TRBJ2-1; TRBD2 agrees at 9 bases. Losses at the gene ends were 7 bases for V and 3 bases for J; bases not matched to a gene: 10. CDR3 length equals 16 residues. From germline, CDR1 is SNHLY and CDR2 FYNNEI.

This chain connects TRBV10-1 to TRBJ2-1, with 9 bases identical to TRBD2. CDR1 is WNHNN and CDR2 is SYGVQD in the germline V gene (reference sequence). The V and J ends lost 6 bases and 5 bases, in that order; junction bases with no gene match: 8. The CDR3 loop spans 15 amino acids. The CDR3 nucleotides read TGCGCCAGCAGCCCCGGGACTAGCAGCAACAATGAGCAGTTCTTC. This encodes CASSPGTSSNNEQFF.

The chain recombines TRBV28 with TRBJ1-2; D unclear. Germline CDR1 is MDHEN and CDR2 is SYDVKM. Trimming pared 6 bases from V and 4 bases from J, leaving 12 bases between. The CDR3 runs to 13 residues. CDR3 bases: TGTGCCAGCAGCATACAGCTGGCCTATGGCTACACCTTC. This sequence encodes CASSIQLAYGYTF.

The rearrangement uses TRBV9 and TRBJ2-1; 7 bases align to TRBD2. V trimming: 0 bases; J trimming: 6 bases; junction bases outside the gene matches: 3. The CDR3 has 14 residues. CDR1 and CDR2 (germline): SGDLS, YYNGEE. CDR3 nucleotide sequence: TGTGCCAGCAGCGTAGTAGCGGGTAGCAATGAGCAGTTCTTC. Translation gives CASSVVAGSNEQFF.

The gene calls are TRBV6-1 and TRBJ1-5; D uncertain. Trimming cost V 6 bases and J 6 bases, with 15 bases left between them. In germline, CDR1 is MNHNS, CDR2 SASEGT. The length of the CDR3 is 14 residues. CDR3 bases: TGTGCCAGCAGGGGTAGCGGCGGGGTTCAGCCCCAGCATTTT. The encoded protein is CASRGSGGVQPQHF.

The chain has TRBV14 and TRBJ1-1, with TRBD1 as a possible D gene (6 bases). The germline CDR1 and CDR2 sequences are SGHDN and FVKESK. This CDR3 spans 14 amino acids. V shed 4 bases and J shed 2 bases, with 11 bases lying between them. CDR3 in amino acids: CASSRGTFNTEAFF. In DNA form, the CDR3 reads TGTGCCAGCAGCCGTGGGACATTCAACACTGAAGCTTTCTTT.

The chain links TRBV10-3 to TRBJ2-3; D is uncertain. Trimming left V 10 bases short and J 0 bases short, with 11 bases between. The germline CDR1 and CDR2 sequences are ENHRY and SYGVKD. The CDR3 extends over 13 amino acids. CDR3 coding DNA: TGTGCCAGCCGCCCCACTAGCACAGATACGCAGTATTTT. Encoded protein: CASRPTSTDTQYF.

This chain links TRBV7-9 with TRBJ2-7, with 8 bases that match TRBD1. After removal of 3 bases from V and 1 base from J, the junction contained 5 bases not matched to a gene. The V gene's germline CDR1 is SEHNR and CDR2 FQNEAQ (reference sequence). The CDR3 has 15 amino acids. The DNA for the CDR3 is TGTGCCAGCAGCTTCGGACAGGGAGTATCCTACGAGCAGTACTTC. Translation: CASSFGQGVSYEQYF.

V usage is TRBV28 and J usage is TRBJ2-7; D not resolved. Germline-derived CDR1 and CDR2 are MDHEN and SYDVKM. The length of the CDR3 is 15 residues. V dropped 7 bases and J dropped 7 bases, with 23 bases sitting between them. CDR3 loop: CASNQLGLLSGEQYF. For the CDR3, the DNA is TGTGCCAGCAACCAGCTAGGTCTTCTATCTGGGGAGCAGTACTTC. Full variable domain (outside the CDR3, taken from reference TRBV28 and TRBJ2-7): DVKVTQSSRYLVKRTGEKVFLECVQDMDHENMFWYRQDPGLGLRLIYFSYDVKMKEKGDIPEGYSVSREKKERFSLILESASTNQTSMYLCASNQLGLLSGEQYFGPGTRLTVT.

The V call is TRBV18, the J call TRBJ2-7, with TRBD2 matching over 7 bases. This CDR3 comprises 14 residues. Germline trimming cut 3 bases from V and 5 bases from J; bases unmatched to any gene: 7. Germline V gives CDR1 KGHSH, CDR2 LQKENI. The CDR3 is CASSPGGGVDEQYF. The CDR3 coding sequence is TGTGCCAGCTCACCGGGGGGGGGTGTGGACGAGCAGTACTTC.

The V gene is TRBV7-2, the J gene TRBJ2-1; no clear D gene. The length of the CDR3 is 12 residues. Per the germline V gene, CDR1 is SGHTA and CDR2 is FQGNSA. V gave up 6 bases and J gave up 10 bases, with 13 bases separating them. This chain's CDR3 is CASRSWAGEQFF. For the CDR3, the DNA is TGTGCCAGCAGATCTTGGGCAGGAGAGCAGTTCTTC.

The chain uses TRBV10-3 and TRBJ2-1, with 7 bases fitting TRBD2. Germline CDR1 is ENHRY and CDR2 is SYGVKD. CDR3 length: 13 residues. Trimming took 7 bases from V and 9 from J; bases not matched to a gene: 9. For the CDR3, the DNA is TGTGCCATCATGAAGACTAGCTCCGGTGAGCAGTTCTTC. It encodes CAIMKTSSGEQFF.